Shown below are 12 T cell receptor beta chains from a single sample sequenced in a study of control samples from healthy donors and cancer patients. Clones were read by immunoSEQ multiplex PCR, and TCRdb kept only the in-frame ones, dropping some. The sample yields about 110,000 clones, 83% seen once. Sequencing input: blood. All receptors derive from a woman aged 45-65 years in good health.

The chain joins TRBV24-1 to TRBJ1-2; maybe TRBD1 (6 bases). V was clipped by 4 bases and J by 8 bases, with 13 bases between them. The CDR3 is 13 residues long. The V gene's germline CDR1 is KGHDR and CDR2 SFDVKD. The CDR3 sequence: CATSENRERGYTF. As DNA, the CDR3 is TGTGCCACCAGTGAGAACAGGGAACGGGGCTACACCTTC.

This chain uses TRBV7-8 with TRBJ2-3; 8 bases are shared with TRBD2. The CDR3 extends over 16 amino acids. The germline gives CDR1 SGHVS, CDR2 FQNEAQ. Losses at the gene ends were 1 base for V and 2 bases for J; bases not matched to a gene: 5. The CDR3 DNA reads as TGTGCCAGCAGCTTAGGAACTAGCGGATACACAGATACGCAGTATTTT. The encoded protein is CASSLGTSGYTDTQYF.

The genes are TRBV27 and TRBJ1-5, with TRBD1 identical over 7 bases. This CDR3 has 13 amino acids. Trimming removed 8 bases from V and 5 bases from J; junction bases left unmatched: 6. The V gene's germline CDR1 is MNHEY and CDR2 SMNVEV (reference sequence). The CDR3 DNA is TGTGCCAGCGGGTACGGACAGGATCAGCCCCAGCATTTT. It codes for CASGYGQDQPQHF.

V usage is TRBV6-5 and J usage is TRBJ1-3, with 8 nucleotides matching TRBD1. CDR1 and CDR2 (germline): MNHEY, SVGAGI. The CDR3 has 13 residues. The J segment lost 4 bases and the V segment lost 7 bases, leaving 3 bases of the junction unmatched. CDR3 loop: CASINRGGNTIYF. For the CDR3, the DNA is TGTGCCAGCATCAACAGGGGGGGAAACACCATATATTTT.

In its sample, this clone was seen a few times. This chain connects TRBV19 to TRBJ2-1, with 7 bases matching TRBD1. V lost 7 bases and J lost 0; bases outside the gene matches: 6. The CDR3 contains 15 residues. CDR1 is LNHDA and CDR2 is SQIVND in the germline V gene (reference sequence). The CDR3 nucleotides are TGTGCCAGTATCATGACAGGGAGCTCCTACAATGAGCAGTTCTTC. Encoded protein: CASIMTGSSYNEQFF.

The rearrangement links TRBV12-3 or TRBV12-4 to TRBJ1-1; tentative D call: TRBD1 (6 bases). The CDR3 is 13 amino acids. Trimming removed 8 bases from V and 10 bases from J, with 20 bases in between. The CDR3 reads CASRQVGGLGAFF. The CDR3 DNA reads TGTGCCAGCCGGCAAGTTGGGGGGCTTGGAGCTTTCTTT.

This clone has more than one count but fewer than ten. The gene calls are TRBV12-3 or TRBV12-4 and TRBJ2-1; 7 bases are a match to TRBD2. The CDR3 extends over 13 amino acids. With 5 bases clipped from V and 9 bases from J, the junction kept 7 bases outside the gene matches. CDR3 protein: CASSTSSGSEQFF. The DNA for the CDR3 is TGTGCCAGCAGTACGTCTAGCGGATCTGAGCAGTTCTTC.

V is TRBV5-5 and J is TRBJ2-6, with 7 bases fitting TRBD1. The junction had 17 bases not matched to a gene; V was cut back by 2 bases and J by 9 bases. CDR3 length equals 18 residues. Germline CDR1 and CDR2: SGHKS and YYEKEE (reference sequence). CDR3 residues: CASSFLFRDRVQGNVLTF. For the CDR3, the DNA is TGTGCCAGCAGCTTTTTATTCCGGGACAGAGTGCAGGGCAACGTCCTGACTTTC.

This sequence joins TRBV28 and TRBJ2-1; D remains unclear. This CDR3 comprises 11 residues. V was clipped by 10 bases and J by 8 bases, with 12 bases between them. Per the germline V gene, CDR1 is MDHEN and CDR2 is SYDVKM. The CDR3 spells CAINNVDEQFF. CDR3 nucleotides: TGTGCCATTAACAATGTAGATGAGCAGTTCTTC.

The chain uses TRBV6-6 and TRBJ2-1; D not resolved. Germline V gene data show CDR1 as MNHNY and CDR2 as SVGAGI (reference sequence). V lost 2 bases, J lost 4 bases, and 3 bases lay in between. CDR3 length: 12 amino acids. This chain's CDR3 is CASSYLYNEQFF. CDR3 in DNA: TGTGCCAGCAGTTACCTATACAATGAGCAGTTCTTC.

In DNA, the CDR3 is TGTGCCAGCAGTTACCCCGACCTAGACGAGCAGTACTTC. Encoded protein: CASSYPDLDEQYF. J is TRBJ2-7 and V is TRBV6-6; D gene ambiguous. CDR1 MNHNY and CDR2 SVGAGI come from the germline V gene (reference sequence). Trimming pared 2 bases from V and 5 bases from J, leaving 10 bases between. The CDR3 has 13 amino acids.

CDR3 in DNA: TGTGCCAGTAGTAGCCCGGGACAGGGAGTATTAGATACGCAGTATTTT. Protein product: CASSSPGQGVLDTQYF. The chain links TRBV19 to TRBJ2-3; 9 nucleotides align to TRBD1. The CDR3 spans 16 residues. The junction had 10 bases not matched to a gene; V was cut back by 4 bases and J by 5 bases. Germline V CDR1 and CDR2: LNHDA, SQIVND (reference sequence).